This T cell receptor (beta chain) was retrieved from a study of spatial heterogeneity in lung cancer. TCRdb itself ran the 5' RACE reads through MiXCR, one entry per CDR3 protein. This sample has some 15,000 distinct CDR3 sequences, with about 9.4% found just once. The sample holds many counts of this clonotype. Time point in this sample: sample taken at primary tumor resection. No cells were sorted before sequencing. The whole RNA sequenced was extracted from tumor, nontumor lung or frozen PBMC. CDR3 length: 12 amino acids. Germline-derived CDR1 and CDR2 are MDHEN and SYDVKM. Trimming pared 4 bases from V and 5 bases from J, leaving 9 bases between.

This sample comprised PBMCs, obtained at surgery. This chain joins TRBV28 and TRBJ2-7; TRBD1 is a possible D gene (6 bases). The clonotype comes from a male donor with early-stage non-small cell lung cancer. The CDR3 spells CASSSGADEQYF. CDR3 bases: TGTGCCAGCAGTTCAGGGGCAGACGAGCAGTACTTC.